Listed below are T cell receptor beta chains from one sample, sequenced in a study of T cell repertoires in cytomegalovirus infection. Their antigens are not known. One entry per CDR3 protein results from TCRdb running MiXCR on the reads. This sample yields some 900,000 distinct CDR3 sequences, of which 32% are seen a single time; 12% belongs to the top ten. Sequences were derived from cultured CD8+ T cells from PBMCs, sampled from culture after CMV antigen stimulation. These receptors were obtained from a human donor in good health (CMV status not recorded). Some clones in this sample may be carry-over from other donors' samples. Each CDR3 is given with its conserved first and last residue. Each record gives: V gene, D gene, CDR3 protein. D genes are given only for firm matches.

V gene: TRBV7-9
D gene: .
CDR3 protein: CASSPSGTANEKLFF

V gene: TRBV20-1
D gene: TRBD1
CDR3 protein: CSARDLDRASYNEQFF

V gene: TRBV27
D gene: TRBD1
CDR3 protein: CASSSRTGGGTDTQYF

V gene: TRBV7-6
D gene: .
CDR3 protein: CASTTLLTWDEQFF

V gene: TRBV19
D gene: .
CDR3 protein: CASSIGRRAYEQYF

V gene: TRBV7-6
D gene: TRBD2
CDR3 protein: CASSAGRGGINEQFF

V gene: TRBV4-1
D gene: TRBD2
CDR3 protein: CASSQGLVPLQETQYF

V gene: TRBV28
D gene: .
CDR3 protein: CASREVLNQPQHF

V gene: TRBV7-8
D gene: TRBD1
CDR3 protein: CASSLAIGQGYEKLFF

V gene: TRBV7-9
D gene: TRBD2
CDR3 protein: CATMAGVANTDTQYF

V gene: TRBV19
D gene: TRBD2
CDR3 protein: CASSMGTSGDYEQYF

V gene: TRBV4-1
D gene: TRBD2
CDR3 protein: CASSLLAGGYSESYEQYF

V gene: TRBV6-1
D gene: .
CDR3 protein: CASSNRDTFSANYGYTF

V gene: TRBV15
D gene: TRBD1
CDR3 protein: CAASRGRVDEQFF

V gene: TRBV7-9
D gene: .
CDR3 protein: CASSPTVRGPVRSGNTIYF

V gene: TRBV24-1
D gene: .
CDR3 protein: CATSDLIGTGYTF

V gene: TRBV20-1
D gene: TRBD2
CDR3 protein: CSARDLLASGYNEQFF

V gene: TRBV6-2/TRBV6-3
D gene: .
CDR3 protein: CASSYGVRPPSTDTQYF